These 15 T cell receptor beta chains originate from one sample sequenced in a study of human T cells and chemical hapten exposure. Each CDR3 protein is one row after TCRdb ran MiXCR on the RACE reads. The table records some 330,000 distinct CDR3 sequences, 4.5% to 7% of them present only once. Time point given: pre-sensitization, week 0. The treatment was: therapeutic diphenylcyclopropenone sensitization with weekly scalp DPC. The material sequenced was whole blood, taken in connection with sensitization to the hapten diphenylcyclopropenone (DPC). These receptors all stem from a young woman with alopecia areata. Some clones in this sample may be carry-over from other donors' samples.

This clonotype was seen only a few times. The rearrangement joins TRBV20-1 to TRBJ2-5, with D maybe TRBD1 (6 bases). Germline V gene data show CDR1 as DFQATT and CDR2 as SNEGSKA (reference sequence). The V and J ends lost 0 bases and 2 bases respectively, with 13 bases between them. This CDR3 has 15 residues. Here the CDR3 reads CSAREFGRGQETQYF. CDR3 in DNA: TGCAGTGCTAGAGAGTTTGGAAGGGGGCAAGAGACCCAGTACTTC.

The rearrangement joins TRBV12-3 or TRBV12-4 to TRBJ1-6; 8 nucleotides line up with TRBD1. The CDR3 runs to 14 residues. The junction had 3 bases not matched to a gene; V was cut back by 1 base and J by 10 bases. In nucleotides, the CDR3 is TGTGCCAGCAGTTTAGTCAGGGGGCTATCACCCCTCCACTTT. This encodes CASSLVRGLSPLHF.

At least ten counts were recorded for this clonotype. This chain joins TRBV7-8 and TRBJ2-3, with D possibly TRBD1 on 5 matching bases. The CDR3 totals 15 residues. Looked up from germline, CDR1 is SGHVS and CDR2 is FQNEAQ. V lost 6 bases and J lost 6, with 19 bases in between. CDR3 nucleotides: TGTGCCAGCAGTACACTGAAGGGGCCGGTTGATACGCAGTATTTT. Encoded protein: CASSTLKGPVDTQYF.

On this clonotype itself: Since a much larger clone is just one base distant, this may be a read error. The V and J genes are TRBV7-3 and TRBJ1-4, with TRBD1 as a possible D gene (5 bases). CDR1 and CDR2 (germline): SGHTA, FQGTGA. The CDR3 is 15 residues long. CDR3 region: CPSSRNTGANEKLFF. CDR3 DNA: TGTCCCAGCAGCCGAAATACAGGCGCTAATGAAAAACTGTTTTTT.

This clonotype was recorded a few times. The V gene is TRBV6-5, the J gene TRBJ2-3; TRBD2 matches 9 bases. The CDR3 contains 16 residues. CDR1 and CDR2 from the germline V gene are MNHEY and SVGAGI. V shed 0 bases and J 2 bases; nucleotides not matched to a gene: 3. CDR3 protein: CASSYSAGGFTDTQYF. Here the CDR3 DNA reads TGTGCCAGCAGTTACTCAGCGGGGGGATTCACAGATACGCAGTATTTT.

The gene calls are TRBV27 and TRBJ2-7; no firm D call. This CDR3 region has 13 residues. Germline V CDR1 and CDR2: MNHEY, SMNVEV (reference sequence). Trimming pared 5 bases from V and 5 bases from J, leaving 13 bases between. The CDR3 loop reads CASSPTAVHEQYF. CDR3 DNA: TGTGCCAGCAGTCCGACTGCTGTCCACGAGCAGTACTTC.

The sample holds a few counts of this clonotype. The V and J genes are TRBV6-1 and TRBJ1-5; D is uncertain. Germline CDR1 reads MNHNS; CDR2 reads SASEGT. The CDR3 sequence is 14 residues long. V lost 3 bases and J 3 bases, leaving 9 bases between the germline ends. As DNA, the CDR3 is TGTGCCAGCAGTGATCAGGTCTACAATCAGCCCCAGCATTTT. The encoded protein is CASSDQVYNQPQHF.

The CDR3: CASSLGRTGGMSTDTQYF. The CDR3 region has the DNA TGTGCCAGCAGCTTGGGACGGACGGGGGGAATGAGCACAGATACGCAGTATTTT. The chain links TRBV5-6 to TRBJ2-3, with 7 bases aligning to TRBD2. The V gene end was trimmed by 0 bases and the J gene end by 0 bases; junction bases not matched to a gene: 10. Germline V lookup: CDR1 SGHDT, CDR2 YYEEEE. This CDR3 has 18 residues.

The chain couples TRBV10-3 to TRBJ2-2, with 7 bases that match TRBD1. CDR1 ENHRY and CDR2 SYGVKD come from the germline V gene. The CDR3 runs 14 residues. With V trimmed by 10 bases and J by 0 bases, 5 bases remained unmatched. The CDR3 is CATRDSTNTGELFF. In DNA, the CDR3 is TGTGCCACCAGGGACAGTACGAACACCGGGGAGCTGTTTTTT.

This clonotype was counted a few times. The chain uses TRBV10-3 and TRBJ1-6; no firm D call. Trimming removed 4 bases at V and 0 bases at J, with 10 bases between. This CDR3 has 16 amino acids. CDR1 is ENHRY and CDR2 is SYGVKD in the germline V gene. The CDR3 spells CAISAEASSYNSPLHF. In DNA form, the CDR3 reads TGTGCCATCAGTGCTGAAGCTAGCTCCTATAATTCACCCCTCCACTTT.

V and J are TRBV6-5 and TRBJ2-3, with D possibly being TRBD2 (7 bases). Trimming shortened V by 5 bases and J by 4 bases, and 16 bases separated the two germline ends. Germline assignment: CDR1 MNHEY and CDR2 SVGAGI. The CDR3 covers 15 residues. The CDR3 here is CASSRRDGGPDTQYF. The CDR3 nucleotides read TGTGCCAGCAGTCGCCGGGACGGGGGGCCAGATACGCAGTATTTT.

The chain links TRBV7-9 to TRBJ1-1; the D gene is possibly TRBD1 (6 bases). The CDR3 has 12 amino acids. In germline, CDR1 is SEHNR, CDR2 FQNEAQ (reference sequence). V was trimmed by 5 bases and J by 6 bases, leaving 10 bases between them. The CDR3, as DNA: TGTGCCAGCAGCCTCGGACAGTCTGAAGCTTTCTTT. It translates to CASSLGQSEAFF.

The chain couples TRBV25-1 to TRBJ1-1, with D maybe TRBD1 (5 bases). Germline assignment: CDR1 MGHDK and CDR2 SYGVNS. V was trimmed by 3 bases and J by 1 base, leaving 9 bases between them. This CDR3 is 14 amino acids long. The CDR3 DNA sequence: TGTGCCAGCAGTGATCCCGACAGGAACACTGAAGCTTTCTTT. Its protein is CASSDPDRNTEAFF.

This clonotype was picked up many times. The rearrangement uses TRBV20-1 and TRBJ2-1, with TRBD1 matching 10 bases. Germline V gene lookup returns CDR1 DFQATT and CDR2 SNEGSKA (reference sequence). The CDR3 loop spans 15 amino acids. V shed 5 bases, J shed 8 bases, and the junction held 12 bases outside the gene matches. In DNA, the CDR3 is TGCAGTGCTGCATTCAGGGGGACAGGGGCGGATGAGCAGTTCTTC. Translation gives CSAAFRGTGADEQFF.

A few counts support this clonotype. This chain connects TRBV18 to TRBJ1-1; D is unclear. CDR3 length: 13 residues. With 0 bases removed from V and 3 bases from J, the gap between germline ends came to 5 bases. CDR1 is KGHSH, CDR2 LQKENI, per germline. CDR3 loop: CASSPPEDTEAFF. The CDR3 DNA reads as TGTGCCAGCTCACCACCCGAAGACACTGAAGCTTTCTTT.